This paragraph reports one TCR beta chain. Antigen unknown. Germline V gene lookup returns CDR1 SGHDT and CDR2 YYEEEE. Trimming pared 4 bases from V and 4 bases from J, leaving 17 bases between. The CDR3 covers 15 residues. The data were taken from a study of Ad26.COV2.S vaccination and SARS-CoV-2 variants. Notes on the study in general: Relative to placebo recipients, vaccine recipients exhibited elevated spike-specific TCR breadth. Measurement of non-spike TCR breadth gave similar results in vaccine and placebo recipients. After vaccination, substantial breadth of spike-specific CD8+ and CD4+ responses was reported.

Assay: immunoSEQ multiplex PCR; the TCRdb copy retains only in-frame clones and omits some. Among about 350,000 clones listed, approximately 90% were seen once. The TCR originated in a human donor who had recovered from COVID-19. The gene calls are TRBV5-6 and TRBJ1-1; D ambiguous. The source was peripheral blood, collected after recovery from COVID-19. Here the CDR3 reads CASSTLSGAGTEAFF. DNA of the CDR3: TGTGCCAGCAGCACCCTGTCCGGAGCGGGCACTGAAGCTTTCTTT.